The rows below give T cell receptor beta chains drawn from one sample of a study of blood T cells in healthy people across ages. TCRdb passed the 5' RACE reads through MiXCR, listing each CDR3 protein once. The sample holds approximately 1.5 million distinct CDR3 sequences, 30% to 40% seen once. Sample: blood. These TCRs come from a woman in her twenties or thirties in good health. CDR3s include the opening cysteine and the closing phenylalanine or tryptophan. The order of the fields is D gene, V gene, J gene, clone size, CDR3 protein, CDR3 DNA. The D gene is left open where the match is weak. Clone size is given for some rows only: seen once, a few or many times, or a class if the clone is expanded.

>TRBD2|TRBV9|TRBJ2-3|NA
CASSVAGSGVTDTQYF
TGTGCCAGCAGCGTAGCTGGTAGCGGGGTCACAGATACGCAGTATTTT
>NA|TRBV12-3/TRBV12-4|TRBJ1-4|NA
CASSLARANEKLFF
TGTGCCAGCAGTTTAGCCAGGGCTAATGAAAAACTGTTTTTT
>NA|TRBV7-6|TRBJ2-1|NA
CAGSLDDSLYNEQFF
TGTGCCGGCAGCCTTGACGACAGCCTATACAATGAGCAGTTCTTC
>TRBD2|TRBV4-1|TRBJ2-3|few
CASSMRAVAGKADTQYF
TGCGCCAGCAGCATGCGGGCCGTAGCGGGGAAGGCAGATACGCAGTATTTT
>TRBD2|TRBV20-1|TRBJ2-1|NA
CSAKTGGSYNEQFF
TGCAGTGCTAAGACGGGAGGTTCCTACAATGAGCAGTTCTTC
>TRBD1|TRBV5-5|TRBJ2-7|NA
CASSYVAGTATYEQYF
TGTGCCAGCAGCTACGTTGCCGGGACAGCTACTTACGAGCAGTACTTC
>TRBD1|TRBV19|TRBJ2-4|few
CASSGGQGIAKNIQYF
TGTGCCAGTAGTGGAGGACAGGGAATAGCCAAAAACATTCAGTACTTC
>NA|TRBV15|TRBJ2-1|NA
CATSRDRGASYNEQFF
TGTGCCACCAGCAGAGATCGGGGGGCCTCCTACAATGAGCAGTTCTTC
>NA|TRBV10-3|TRBJ1-2|NA
CAISGRESPGGGYTF
TGTGCCATCAGTGGCCGGGAGTCGCCGGGTGGTGGCTACACCTTC
>NA|TRBV7-2|TRBJ2-1|NA
CASSLTRGGINEQFF
TGTGCCAGCAGCCTCACTAGGGGGGGGATCAATGAGCAGTTCTTC
>NA|TRBV4-1|TRBJ2-1|few
CASSQDPLAYNEQFF
TGCGCCAGCAGCCAAGATCCCCTCGCCTACAATGAGCAGTTCTTC
>TRBD1|TRBV3-1|TRBJ1-1|NA
CASSQDHRGSAFF
TGTGCCAGCAGCCAAGATCACAGGGGCTCGGCTTTCTTT
>TRBD2|TRBV9|TRBJ2-3|NA
CASSGPGLAGVGAFSTDTQYF
TGTGCCAGCAGCGGCCCGGGACTAGCGGGAGTGGGGGCCTTTAGCACAGATACGCAGTATTTT
>NA|TRBV6-5|TRBJ1-2|once
CASWQGNYGHTF
TGTGCCAGCTGGCAGGGAAACTATGGCCACACCTTC
>NA|TRBV3-1|TRBJ1-6|many
CASSQGGPNSPLHF
TGTGCCAGCAGCCAAGGTGGGCCCAATTCACCCCTCCACTTT
>TRBD2|TRBV28|TRBJ2-1|NA
CASRGHYTAGGSNEQFF
TGTGCCAGCAGGGGACACTACACAGCGGGAGGGAGCAATGAGCAGTTCTTC
>TRBD1|TRBV29-1|TRBJ2-3|many
CSVLRDRSTDTQYF
TGCAGCGTCTTACGGGACAGAAGCACAGATACGCAGTATTTT
>NA|TRBV10-3|TRBJ2-5|few
CAISPGQETQYF
TGTGCCATCAGTCCAGGTCAAGAGACCCAGTACTTC
>TRBD1|TRBV9|TRBJ2-7|NA
CASSLEQGAGYEQYF
TGTGCCAGCAGCCTCGAGCAGGGGGCAGGATACGAGCAGTACTTC
>TRBD2|TRBV3-1|TRBJ2-1|few
CASSQKLAGGPDEQFF
TGTGCCAGCAGCCAAAAACTAGCGGGAGGCCCGGATGAGCAGTTCTTC
>NA|TRBV6-1|TRBJ2-1|NA
CASSVIRYEDEQFF
TGTGCCAGCAGTGTCATCCGGTACGAGGATGAGCAGTTCTTC
>TRBD2|TRBV10-3|TRBJ2-1|NA
CAISKTSGRYNEQFF
TGTGCCATCAGCAAAACTAGCGGGCGGTACAATGAGCAGTTCTTC
>TRBD1|TRBV5-1|TRBJ1-6|few
CASTRTGSNNSPLHF
TGCGCCAGCACCAGGACAGGATCCAATAATTCACCCCTCCACTTT
>NA|TRBV27|TRBJ1-5|NA
CASSLSPGGGNQPQHF
TGTGCCAGCAGTTTATCCCCGGGGGGGGGCAATCAGCCCCAGCATTTT
>NA|TRBV9|TRBJ1-1|few
CASSEGHLGTEAFF
TGTGCCAGCAGCGAGGGACACTTGGGTACTGAAGCTTTCTTT
>NA|TRBV4-1|TRBJ2-7|many
CASSQAGGVHEQYF
TGCGCCAGCAGCCAAGCCGGAGGAGTTCACGAGCAGTACTTC
>TRBD2|TRBV27|TRBJ2-7|few
CASSQGTSGSNEQYF
TGTGCCAGCAGTCAAGGGACTAGCGGGAGTAACGAGCAGTACTTC
>NA|TRBV24-1|TRBJ1-6|NA
CATSDRQINSPLHF
TGTGCCACCAGTGATCGACAGATCAATTCACCCCTCCACTTT
>NA|TRBV15|TRBJ1-5|many
CATSKNSVHQPQHF
TGTGCCACCAGCAAAAATTCGGTGCATCAGCCCCAGCATTTT
>NA|TRBV20-1|TRBJ1-2|few
CSAREGEGLNYGYTF
TGCAGTGCTAGAGAAGGGGAAGGGCTAAACTATGGCTACACCTTC
>NA|TRBV2|TRBJ1-2|NA
CARTGGDYGYTF
TGTGCCAGGACGGGGGGGGACTATGGCTACACCTTC
>TRBD1|TRBV6-4|TRBJ1-2|few
CASSDRSGQGGVGGYTF
TGTGCCAGCAGTGACCGAAGCGGACAGGGTGGTGTTGGTGGCTACACCTTC
>NA|TRBV2|TRBJ1-5|NA
CASHSAPNQPQHF
TGTGCCAGTCACTCGGCCCCCAATCAGCCCCAGCATTTT
>TRBD2|TRBV12-3/TRBV12-4|TRBJ2-5|NA
CASSSSRLAAETQYF
TGTGCCAGCAGTTCCAGCCGACTAGCAGCGGAGACCCAGTACTTC
>TRBD2|TRBV6-5|TRBJ2-5|few
CASSYRLAGGETQYF
TGTGCCAGCAGTTACCGGCTAGCGGGAGGGGAGACCCAGTACTTC
>NA|TRBV9|TRBJ2-5|NA
CASSPVGRWETQYF
TGTGCCAGCTCCCCGGTGGGGAGGTGGGAGACCCAGTACTTC
>NA|TRBV29-1|TRBJ2-2|once
CSVGRDNTGELFF
TGCAGCGTGGGGCGGGATAACACCGGGGAGCTGTTTTTT
>TRBD2|TRBV6-2/TRBV6-3|TRBJ2-1|NA
CASSLELAGGGGETQFF
TGTGCCAGCAGTTTGGAACTAGCGGGAGGGGGCGGAGAGACCCAGTTCTTC
>TRBD2|TRBV5-1|TRBJ2-3|few
CASSPEAGGPADTQYF
TGCGCCAGCAGCCCGGAGGCGGGGGGGCCCGCAGATACGCAGTATTTT
>TRBD2|TRBV20-1|TRBJ2-3|few
CSARDSGLAGYTDTQYF
TGCAGTGCTAGAGATTCGGGACTAGCGGGGTACACAGATACGCAGTATTTT
>TRBD1|TRBV30|TRBJ2-7|few
CALTGTGDLGEQYF
TGTGCCTTAACCGGGACAGGGGATTTAGGCGAGCAGTACTTC
>NA|TRBV6-1|TRBJ1-4|few
CASSEKGAGYNEKLFF
TGTGCCAGCAGTGAAAAGGGAGCGGGATATAATGAAAAACTGTTTTTT